This is a list of T cell receptor beta chains from one sample in a study of blood T cell repertoires in COVID-19. Assay used: immunoSEQ multiplex PCR; TCRdb lists only in-frame clones, some missing. The data contain around 210,000 clones, 85% of them singletons. Input material: peripheral blood. Receptors originate from a man aged 45-65 years with COVID-19, enrolled during active disease. Both conserved end residues are part of each CDR3. The D gene is left open where the match is weak. The listing skips clone size in some rows; elsewhere it reads once, few, many or a size class.

TRBD1	TRBV27	TRBJ1-2	once	CASSPTTGFGYTF	TGTGCCAGCAGCCCAACGACAGGGTTCGGCTACACCTTC
TRBD2	TRBV5-1	TRBJ2-2	-	CASSFFTSGTSNTGELFF	TGCGCCAGCAGCTTCTTTACTAGCGGGACCTCGAACACCGGGGAGCTGTTTTTT
-	TRBV3-1/TRBV3-2	TRBJ2-5	-	CASSQSPGRETQYF	TGTGCCAGCAGCCAGAGTCCGGGTCGGGAGACCCAGTACTTC
TRBD2	TRBV4-2	TRBJ2-3	-	CASSPRTSGGSADTQYF	TGTGCCAGCAGCCCCCGGACTAGCGGGGGCTCGGCAGATACGCAGTATTTT
TRBD1	TRBV19	TRBJ2-5	-	CASSIKGQVGTQYF	TGTGCCAGTAGTATAAAAGGACAGGTCGGGACCCAGTACTTC
TRBD2	TRBV30	TRBJ2-3	-	CAWTGGSGVSDTQYF	TGTGCCTGGACGGGAGGTAGCGGGGTCTCCGATACGCAGTATTTT
TRBD1	TRBV2	TRBJ1-1	-	CASNYEGARGTEAFF	TGTGCCAGCAACTATGAGGGGGCGCGGGGCACTGAAGCTTTCTTT
-	TRBV7-2	TRBJ2-6	-	CASSLTGSASGANVLTF	TGTGCCAGCAGCTTAACGGGGTCCGCCTCTGGGGCCAACGTCCTGACTTTC
TRBD2	TRBV3-1/TRBV3-2	TRBJ2-1	-	CASSQGVGLAGEQFF	TGTGCCAGCAGCCAAGGGGTGGGACTAGCAGGTGAGCAGTTCTTC
-	TRBV6-2/TRBV6-3	TRBJ1-3	-	CASSMSGNTIYF	TGTGCCAGCAGTATGAGTGGAAACACCATATATTTT
TRBD1	TRBV28	TRBJ1-2	once	CATQGQPYGYTF	TGTGCCACTCAGGGACAGCCCTATGGCTACACCTTC
TRBD1	TRBV6-5	TRBJ1-1	-	CASSYTGRGVLAEAFF	TGTGCCAGCAGTTACACAGGCAGGGGGGTGTTGGCTGAAGCTTTCTTT
-	TRBV4-2	TRBJ1-2	few	CASSLSTGGYGYTF	TGTGCCAGCAGCCTTTCGACAGGTGGATATGGCTACACCTTC
TRBD1	TRBV11-2	TRBJ1-2	-	CASSPGTGPYGYTF	TGTGCCAGCAGCCCCGGGACAGGGCCCTATGGCTACACCTTC
-	TRBV28	TRBJ1-2	-	CASSLSEGYGYTF	TGTGCCAGCAGTTTATCTGAGGGATATGGCTACACCTTC
-	TRBV19	TRBJ2-3	-	CASSFTLTHRGGTDTQYF	TGTGCCAGTAGTTTCACCTTGACGCACCGGGGAGGCACAGATACGCAGTATTTT
-	TRBV19	TRBJ1-2	-	CASSRQGPNYGYTF	TGTGCCAGTAGTCGTCAGGGCCCTAACTATGGCTACACCTTC
-	TRBV5-1	TRBJ2-1	-	CASSLLSGSSYNEQFF	TGCGCCAGCAGCTTGTTGTCGGGGAGCTCCTACAATGAGCAGTTCTTC
-	TRBV7-2	TRBJ1-6	once	CASSSPDTLGGSPLHF	TGTGCCAGCAGCTCCCCGGACACATTGGGCGGTTCACCCCTCCACTTT
-	TRBV5-3	TRBJ1-4	-	CARSLSRGPLDEKLFF	TGTGCCAGAAGCTTGTCCAGGGGCCCCCTCGATGAAAAACTGTTTTTT
-	TRBV19	TRBJ1-1	-	CASSIATVNTEAFF	TGTGCCAGTAGTATAGCGACAGTGAACACTGAAGCTTTCTTT
-	TRBV19	TRBJ1-5	-	CASTQGPSNQPQHF	TGTGCCAGTACACAGGGACCGAGCAATCAGCCCCAGCATTTT
-	TRBV12-3/TRBV12-4	TRBJ1-6	few	CASSPVGRAPLHF	TGTGCCAGCTCCCCTGTGGGGAGGGCACCCCTCCACTTT
TRBD1	TRBV5-4	TRBJ1-1	-	CASSSKQGSTEAFF	TGTGCCAGCAGCTCTAAACAGGGGAGCACTGAAGCTTTCTTT
-	TRBV4-2	TRBJ2-3	-	CASSQGGRDTQYF	TGTGCCAGCAGCCAAGGAGGGAGGGATACGCAGTATTTT
TRBD1	TRBV4-2	TRBJ1-4	-	CASSQDPSGGNEKLFF	TGTGCCAGCAGCCAAGATCCGTCAGGGGGCAATGAAAAACTGTTTTTT
TRBD1	TRBV3-1/TRBV3-2	TRBJ1-5	-	CASRRGTGNGNQPQHF	TGTGCCAGCAGACGAGGGACAGGGAATGGCAATCAGCCCCAGCATTTT
TRBD2	TRBV5-5	TRBJ2-2	-	CASSLSSGGAGELFF	TGTGCCAGCAGCTTGTCTAGCGGGGGTGCCGGGGAGCTGTTTTTT
-	TRBV14	TRBJ1-2	-	CASSQDHGTRDNGYTF	TGTGCCAGCAGCCAAGATCATGGGACAAGGGATAATGGCTACACCTTC
-	TRBV7-2	TRBJ2-3	-	CASSSRDRDLSTDTQYF	TGTGCCAGCAGCAGCCGGGATCGGGATTTAAGCACAGATACGCAGTATTTT
TRBD1	TRBV28	TRBJ1-2	-	CASSFTGGYGYTF	TGTGCCAGCAGTTTTACAGGGGGGTATGGCTACACCTTC
TRBD1	TRBV18	TRBJ1-2	-	CASSDRGQAYGYTF	TGTGCCAGCTCAGACAGGGGGCAGGCTTATGGCTACACCTTC
TRBD1	TRBV5-4	TRBJ1-6	few	CASSLRTGSDYNSPLHF	TGTGCCAGCAGCCTCCGGACAGGGAGTGACTATAATTCACCCCTCCACTTT
TRBD1	TRBV19	TRBJ2-2	-	CASIGQANTGELFF	TGTGCCAGCATCGGACAGGCCAACACCGGGGAGCTGTTTTTT